Each of the 18 T cell receptor beta chains below was sequenced from the same sample in a study of blood T cell repertoires in COVID-19. Profiled with immunoSEQ multiplex PCR; TCRdb holds only in-frame clones, not every one. Among some 280,000 clones listed, around 90% were seen once. The material sequenced was peripheral blood. Receptors originate from a woman between 40 and 50 years old who had recovered from COVID-19.

V and J are TRBV30 and TRBJ1-3; D remains unclear. This CDR3 has 12 residues. The germline CDR1 and CDR2 sequences are GTSNPN and SVGIG (reference sequence). Trimming removed 2 bases at V and 7 bases at J, with 9 bases between. CDR3 sequence: CAWSPARNTIYF. Here the CDR3 DNA reads TGTGCCTGGAGTCCCGCGAGGAACACCATATATTTT.

The CDR3 DNA reads TGTGCCAGCACCCCCCAGGGGGCGGGTCAGCCCCAGCATTTT. Its protein is CASTPQGAGQPQHF. This sequence joins TRBV6-1 and TRBJ1-5; TRBD1 matches 8 bases. With 7 bases clipped from V and 6 bases from J, the junction kept 8 bases outside the gene matches. Germline V gene lookup returns CDR1 MNHNS and CDR2 SASEGT. The CDR3 is made up of 14 amino acids.

This clone turned up a few times. V and J are TRBV4-1 and TRBJ2-1, with 13 bases that match TRBD2. This CDR3 contains 15 residues. The V gene's germline CDR1 is MGHRA and CDR2 YSYEKL. After removal of 1 base from V and 10 bases from J, the junction contained 4 bases not matched to a gene. CDR3 region: CASSQAGLAGEEQFF. The CDR3 DNA follows: TGCGCCAGCAGCCAAGCCGGACTAGCGGGAGAGGAGCAGTTCTTC.

This clone has just one count. The J gene is TRBJ2-1, the V gene TRBV3-1 (or the pseudogene TRBV3-2); 11 bases align to TRBD2. This CDR3 spans 16 amino acids. Germline V gene sequence: CDR1 LGHDT, CDR2 YNNKEL (reference sequence). J gave up 1 base and V 5 bases, and 4 bases lay outside the gene matches. CDR3 DNA: TGTGCCAGCAGCAGAACTAGCGGGAGTTCCTACAATGAGCAGTTCTTC. Its translation is CASSRTSGSSYNEQFF.

This sequence joins TRBV30 and TRBJ2-7; 9 positions match TRBD1. CDR3 length: 16 residues. V dropped 1 base and J dropped 3; count of bases not matched to a gene: 10. Germline V CDR1 and CDR2: GTSNPN, SVGIG (reference sequence). This CDR3 is CAWSAILRDRDYEQYF. The CDR3 DNA reads as TGTGCCTGGAGTGCGATACTCCGGGACAGGGACTACGAGCAGTACTTC.

The chain is built from TRBV6-5 and TRBJ2-7; tentative D call: TRBD2 (6 bases). CDR1 and CDR2 from the germline V gene are MNHEY and SVGAGI. The V gene lost 3 bases and the J gene lost 2 bases, with 14 bases spanning the gap. The CDR3 extends over 15 amino acids. The CDR3 DNA follows: TGTGCCAGCAGTTATCTATCTGGGAGGCCCTACGAGCAGTACTTC. Protein product: CASSYLSGRPYEQYF.

This clone appeared a single time. The DNA for the CDR3 is TGTGCCAGCAGTACGACAGGGGAATATAATTCACCCCTCCACTTT. This gives the protein CASSTTGEYNSPLHF. This chain connects TRBV28 to TRBJ1-6; 8 bases agree with TRBD1. The CDR3 runs to 15 residues. Unmatched junction bases numbered 4, after V lost 5 bases and J lost 4 bases. Germline V gene data show CDR1 as MDHEN and CDR2 as SYDVKM.

Regarding this clone: Other nucleotide sequences in the sample specify the same CDR3. The V call is TRBV28, the J call TRBJ1-5, with TRBD1 matching over 8 bases. Germline V gene lookup returns CDR1 MDHEN and CDR2 SYDVKM. V trimming: 6 bases; J trimming: 5 bases; junction bases outside the gene matches: 6. The CDR3 has 14 amino acids. The CDR3 spells CASSPGTGYQPQHF. For the CDR3, the DNA is TGTGCCAGCAGCCCCGGGACAGGCTATCAGCCCCAGCATTTT.

The CDR3: CASSLLLSSYEQYF. The CDR3, as DNA: TGTGCCAGCAGCTTGTTACTAAGCTCCTACGAGCAGTACTTC. The chain combines TRBV5-6 with TRBJ2-7, with D uncertain. This CDR3 comprises 14 residues. The V end was cut by 1 base, the J end by 0 bases, with 8 bases between. The germline V gene has CDR1 SGHDT and CDR2 YYEEEE.

The chain carries TRBV11-2 and TRBJ2-1; 7 nucleotides match TRBD2. The CDR3 runs 16 residues. With 0 bases clipped from V and 4 bases from J, the junction kept 6 bases outside the gene matches. Per the germline V gene, CDR1 is SGHAT and CDR2 is FQNNGV. CDR3 sequence (DNA): TGTGCCAGCAGCTTAGACCCGGCTAGCGGATACAATGAGCAGTTCTTC. Translating it yields CASSLDPASGYNEQFF.

This clone was seen a handful of times. This rearrangement joins TRBV6-5 to TRBJ1-5; D might be TRBD1 (5 bases). Germline CDR1 is MNHEY and CDR2 is SVGAGI. The CDR3 runs 15 residues. Trimming left V 2 bases short and J 4 bases short, with 12 bases between. The CDR3 nucleotides read TGTGCCAGCAGTTACGGCCAGGGTGGTAATCAGCCCCAGCATTTT. Its translation is CASSYGQGGNQPQHF.

V is TRBV7-2 and J is TRBJ2-3; TRBD2 aligns across 11 bases. The CDR3 is 18 residues long. Germline trimming cut 5 bases from V and 0 bases from J; bases unmatched to any gene: 10. Germline assignment: CDR1 SGHTA and CDR2 FQGNSA. The CDR3 here is CASSNRAASGGSTDTQYF. CDR3 DNA: TGTGCCAGCAGCAACCGGGCCGCTAGCGGGGGGAGCACAGATACGCAGTATTTT.

The chain uses TRBV21-1 and TRBJ2-3; the D call of TRBD2 is as the table states it, not checked on the DNA. TRBV21-1 is classified as a pseudogene. The CDR3 totals 15 residues. CDR3 bases: TGTGCCAGCAGCAAAGCCCCCCTAGGCACAGATACGCAGTATTTT. It codes for CASSKAPLGTDTQYF.

The J gene is TRBJ2-1, the V gene TRBV24-1; 14 bases are a match to TRBD2. The ends lost 4 bases at V and 2 bases at J; junction bases unmatched: 9. The CDR3 spans 19 residues. The germline V gene has CDR1 KGHDR and CDR2 SFDVKD. In nucleotides, the CDR3 is TGTGCCACCAGTGACCGCGGGACTAGCGGGAGCGCTGCCTACAATGAGCAGTTCTTC. Translating gives CATSDRGTSGSAAYNEQFF.

CDR3 in amino acids: CASSFNSADTQYF. CDR3 DNA sequence: TGTGCCAGCAGTTTCAACTCGGCAGATACGCAGTATTTT. The rearrangement uses TRBV27 and TRBJ2-3, with D unclear. The CDR3 has 13 residues. From germline, CDR1 is MNHEY and CDR2 SMNVEV (reference sequence). Trimming took 3 bases from V and 4 from J, leaving 8 bases between them.

The V call is TRBV5-4, the J call TRBJ2-2, with D perhaps TRBD2 (6 bases). V was shortened by 4 bases and J by 4 bases, with 14 bases between the two germline ends. Germline loops: CDR1 SGHNT, CDR2 YYREEE (reference sequence). This CDR3 is 15 amino acids long. CDR3 sequence: CASSPRQEGTGELFF. The CDR3 DNA reads as TGTGCCAGCAGCCCCCGGCAGGAGGGCACCGGGGAGCTGTTTTTT. The full variable domain, completed using reference TRBV5-4 and TRBJ2-2, is ETGVTQSPTHLIKTRGQQVTLRCSSQSGHNTVSWYQQALGQGPQFIFQYYREEENGRGNFPPRFSGLQFPNYSSELNVNALELDDSALYLCASSPRQEGTGELFFGEGSRLTVL.

V gene TRBV1 combines with J gene TRBJ2-3; the table names TRBD2, a call not compared with the DNA. TRBV1 is reported as a pseudogene. The CDR3 has 17 amino acids. The CDR3 nucleotides are TGCACCAGCAGCCAAGAGGGCAGCGGAGAATTCACAGATACGCAGTATTTT. As protein: CTSSQEGSGEFTDTQYF.

This clone was recorded only once. The chain uses TRBV30 and TRBJ2-2; D possibly corresponds to TRBD1 (5 bases). V dropped 0 bases and J dropped 7 bases, with 18 bases sitting between them. The V gene's germline CDR1 is GTSNPN and CDR2 SVGIG (reference sequence). The CDR3 runs to 16 residues. In DNA form, the CDR3 reads TGTGCCTGGAGTGTGGGGCCAGGCGTCGTCGGCGGGGAGCTGTTTTTT. This translates into CAWSVGPGVVGGELFF.